A single sample gave rise to the 8 T cell receptor beta chains below, sequenced in a study of early T cells in non-severe SARS-CoV-2 infection. TCRdb redid the calling of the 5' RACE reads with MiXCR, one entry per CDR3 protein. The sample includes 60,000 to 85,000 distinct CDR3 sequences, around 15% seen only once; the top ten take around 12%. Input material: whole blood. Source of these receptors: an adult who was a healthcare worker with PCR-confirmed SARS-CoV-2 infection or an uninfected control (not recorded which).

This clonotype has more than one count but fewer than ten. V usage is TRBV11-2 and J usage is TRBJ2-5; maybe TRBD1 (6 bases). The germline V and J ends were trimmed by 1 base and 10 bases, with 13 bases remaining between them. This CDR3 contains 13 residues. Germline CDR1 reads SGHAT; CDR2 reads FQNNGV. The CDR3: CASSLVGPRGQYF. CDR3 nucleotide sequence: TGTGCCAGCAGCTTAGTGGGTCCCAGGGGCCAGTACTTC.

There are a few counts of this clonotype. The chain employs TRBV7-2 and TRBJ2-3; TRBD2 agrees at 7 bases. The CDR3 loop spans 17 amino acids. V was pared by 1 base and J by 2 bases, with 9 bases of the junction left unmatched. The germline CDR1 and CDR2 sequences are SGHTA and FQGNSA. CDR3 in DNA: TGTGCCAGCAGCTTAGATAGAGTCGGGAGGTCCACAGATACGCAGTATTTT. This translates into CASSLDRVGRSTDTQYF.

This clonotype turned up a few times. The V gene is TRBV2, the J gene TRBJ2-7; perhaps TRBD2 as D (6 bases). The CDR3 consists of 15 residues. The ends were cut back, 5 bases at V and 2 bases at J, with 16 bases in the middle. Germline CDR1 and CDR2: SNHLY and FYNNEI. The CDR3 DNA reads as TGTGCCAGCAGTTCCCAACGGGGGAGCGCCTACGAGCAGTACTTC. It is translated as CASSSQRGSAYEQYF.

This clonotype was seen a handful of times. The chain has TRBV7-2 and TRBJ1-4; unclear D gene. Germline loops: CDR1 SGHTA, CDR2 FQGNSA. CDR3 size: 13 residues. Trimming took 2 bases from V and 5 from J, leaving 6 bases between them. The CDR3 here is CASSLQPNEKLFF. The CDR3 DNA is TGTGCCAGCAGCTTACAGCCGAATGAAAAACTGTTTTTT.

The chain joins TRBV20-1 to TRBJ2-5; 7 bases are a match to TRBD1. This CDR3 spans 13 amino acids. Germline trimming cut 2 bases from V and 5 bases from J; bases unmatched to any gene: 5. CDR1 is DFQATT, CDR2 SNEGSKA, per germline (reference sequence). The CDR3 loop is CSARLQGEETQYF. The CDR3 DNA reads TGCAGTGCTAGACTCCAGGGGGAGGAGACCCAGTACTTC.

This clonotype was seen only a few times. The gene calls are TRBV6-5 and TRBJ1-2; no definite D call. The V gene lost 0 bases and the J gene lost 2 bases, with 7 bases spanning the gap. Per germline, CDR1 MNHEY and CDR2 SVGAGI. This CDR3 contains 14 residues. DNA of the CDR3: TGTGCCAGCAGTTACTCCAAGATAAACTATGGCTACACCTTC. This codes for CASSYSKINYGYTF.

This clonotype appeared many times. The rearrangement joins TRBV9 to TRBJ2-3; D assignment may be TRBD1 or TRBD2 (5 bases each). Germline assignment: CDR1 SGDLS and CDR2 YYNGEE. The CDR3 sequence is 15 residues long. V was shortened by 3 bases and J by 0 bases, with 11 bases between the two germline ends. CDR3 nucleotide sequence: TGTGCCAGCAGCGGCCGGGACCCAAGCACAGATACGCAGTATTTT. This translates into CASSGRDPSTDTQYF.

This clonotype was found many times. The V and J genes are TRBV29-1 and TRBJ2-1; 12 bases are shared with TRBD2. With 4 bases clipped from V and 4 bases from J, the junction kept 2 bases outside the gene matches. Germline assignment: CDR1 SQVTM and CDR2 ANQGSEA. The CDR3 loop spans 14 amino acids. The CDR3: CSVGLAGVYNEQFF. The CDR3 DNA follows: TGCAGCGTTGGACTAGCGGGGGTGTACAATGAGCAGTTCTTC.